The sample holds one count of the clone carrying this TCR beta chain. No antigen is known for it. This entry is derived from a study of cytomegalovirus exposure and HLA in healthy donors. Primers for the PCR totalled 60 Vbeta and 13 Jbeta. The method was immunoSEQ multiplex PCR; TCRdb's version includes in-frame clones alone and lacks a portion of them. The table shows 180,000 or so clones, with 77% occurring only once. Notes on the study in general: After further analysis at a later stage, under 20,000 TCR beta sequences were associated with HLA alleles at 0.05 false discovery rate. What a later analysis showed was that several of the most significant clusters appeared linked to common viral pathogens. Productive rates of about 87% or about 30% were seen for most TCR beta V segments in an earlier analysis. Reported results showed that the classifier diagnosed cytomegalovirus status with high specificity and sensitivity.

Material for sequencing was PBMCs. This sequence was found in a young man in good health and CMV-seronegative.

CDR3 residues: CATSRDRRQGDEQYF. For the CDR3, the DNA is TGTGCCACCAGCAGAGATCGACGCCAGGGCGACGAGCAGTACTTC. The chain uses TRBV15 and TRBJ2-7, with D possibly matching TRBD1 (5 bases). There are 15 residues in the CDR3. V was pared by 0 bases and J by 5 bases, with 14 bases between. Per the germline V gene, CDR1 is LNHNV and CDR2 is YYDKDF (reference sequence).